The 20 T cell receptor beta chains below all came from one sample that was sequenced in a study of long-term antiretroviral therapy in people with HIV. Samples were assayed with immunoSEQ v3.0 at survey level. Measured with immunoSEQ multiplex PCR; TCRdb has only the in-frame clones, and not every one. The sample contains about 39,000 clones, roughly nine tenths of which appear only once. This specimen was unsorted PBMCs, taken 1.2 years after starting antiretroviral therapy. The receptor set was obtained from a woman aged 50 to 65 with HIV.

J is TRBJ1-3 and V is TRBV6-5; D may be TRBD1 (6 bases). V gave up 6 bases and J gave up 5 bases, with 11 bases separating them. The CDR3 is made up of 13 amino acids. Germline CDR1 reads MNHEY; CDR2 reads SVGAGI. CDR3 sequence (DNA): TGTGCCAGCAGGCCCACAGGGAGAAACACCATATATTTT. Translation: CASRPTGRNTIYF.

The chain employs TRBV5-1 and TRBJ1-3, with 8 bases matching TRBD1. The ends lost 5 bases at V and 4 bases at J; junction bases unmatched: 8. Germline CDR1 is SGHRS and CDR2 is YFSETQ. The CDR3 totals 15 residues. This CDR3 reads CASSIDRGGGNTIYF. The CDR3 region has the DNA TGCGCCAGCAGTATTGACAGGGGAGGCGGAAACACCATATATTTT.

The rearrangement links TRBV5-8 to TRBJ1-5; 8 bases line up with TRBD1. J was trimmed by 4 bases and V by 3 bases; bases with no gene match: 12. Germline values: CDR1 SGHTS, CDR2 YDEGEE. This CDR3 contains 17 residues. Written as DNA, the CDR3 is TGTGCCAGCAGCTCCGACAGGGGACCTACTCTTAATCAGCCCCAGCATTTT. Amino acids: CASSSDRGPTLNQPQHF.

The V gene is TRBV10-3, the J gene TRBJ2-3; 11 bases map to TRBD2. The CDR3 contains 16 residues. Germline V gives CDR1 ENHRY, CDR2 SYGVKD. V shed 2 bases, J shed 0 bases, and the junction held 1 base outside the gene matches. CDR3 sequence (DNA): TGTGCCATCAGTGAGCTAGCGGGGGGCAGCACAGATACGCAGTATTTT. Its translation: CAISELAGGSTDTQYF.

The V call is TRBV25-1, the J call TRBJ1-4; unclear D gene. The CDR3 loop spans 17 amino acids. V was pared by 1 base and J by 0 bases, with 12 bases between. Germline CDR1 MGHDK, CDR2 SYGVNS. The CDR3 loop reads CASSEWVGPATNEKLFF. The CDR3 nucleotides read TGTGCCAGCAGTGAATGGGTGGGCCCTGCAACTAATGAAAAACTGTTTTTT. Looking up the rest from reference TRBV25-1 and TRBJ1-4 gives the full variable domain: EADIYQTPRYLVIGTGKKITLECSQTMGHDKMYWYQQDPGMELHLIHYSYGVNSTEKGDLSSESTVSRIRTEHFPLTLESARPSHTSQYLCASSEWVGPATNEKLFFGSGTQLSVL.

This rearrangement joins TRBV11-3 to TRBJ2-2; TRBD2 is a possible D gene (6 bases). Germline CDR1 reads SGHNT; CDR2 reads YENEEA. V was cut by 5 bases and J by 6 bases, with 19 bases left in between. The CDR3 is made up of 16 amino acids. The CDR3 DNA sequence: TGTGCCAGCAGCCCCGAGGCGGGGAAACTCGCCGGGGAGCTGTTTTTT. The encoded protein is CASSPEAGKLAGELFF. Full variable domain (remainder filled in from reference TRBV11-3 and TRBJ2-2): EAGVVQSPRYKIIEKKQPVAFWCNPISGHNTLYWYLQNLGQGPELLIRYENEEAVDDSQLPKDRFSAERLKGVDSTLKIQPAELGDSAVYLCASSPEAGKLAGELFFGEGSRLTVL.

In the case of this clone: A junction boundary mismatches the germline segment, possibly from a read error. The chain couples TRBV6-6 to TRBJ2-1, with TRBD1 matching 9 bases. There are 16 residues in the CDR3. CDR1 and CDR2 (germline): MNHNY, SVGAGI (reference sequence). For the CDR3, the DNA is TGTGTCAGCTGCGGCGGGACAGGGCGCGCCTACAATGAGCAGTTCTTC. It encodes CVSCGGTGRAYNEQFF.

CDR3 bases: TGCAGCGTTGAAGATCCACTAGCGGAGAGCACAGATACGCAGTATTTT. Translation: CSVEDPLAESTDTQYF. The gene calls are TRBV29-1 and TRBJ2-3, with TRBD2 identical over 8 bases. This CDR3 is 16 amino acids long. V lost 0 bases, J lost 0 bases, and 5 bases stayed unmatched. Germline CDR1 and CDR2: SQVTM and ANQGSEA.

This chain uses TRBV4-1 with TRBJ2-1; D unresolved. In germline, CDR1 is MGHRA, CDR2 YSYEKL. Trimming left V 0 bases short and J 5 bases short, with 5 bases between. The CDR3 covers 13 residues. The CDR3 bases are TGCGCCAGCAGCCAAGATAGGGACAATGAGCAGTTCTTC. Amino acids: CASSQDRDNEQFF.

This chain joins TRBV29-1 and TRBJ2-7; D assignment may be TRBD1 or TRBD2 (6 bases each). The V and J ends lost 4 bases and 7 bases respectively, with 20 bases between them. The CDR3 is made up of 14 amino acids. The germline V gene encodes CDR1 SQVTM and CDR2 ANQGSEA. In DNA, the CDR3 is TGCAGCGTTGGACCCTCCACGGGGGCCGGAGAGCAGTACTTC. It yields the protein CSVGPSTGAGEQYF.

This clone was seen only once. The V call is TRBV5-5, the J call TRBJ1-1; D not certain. Trimming pared 2 bases from V and 7 bases from J, leaving 9 bases between. The CDR3 has 12 residues. Germline assignment: CDR1 SGHKS and CDR2 YYEKEE (reference sequence). CDR3 sequence (DNA): TGTGCCAGCAGCTTCCTTGACCGTGAAGCTTTCTTT. This sequence encodes CASSFLDREAFF. Drawing the rest from reference TRBV5-5 and TRBJ1-1, the complete variable domain is DAGVTQSPTHLIKTRGQQVTLRCSPISGHKSVSWYQQVLGQGPQFIFQYYEKEERGRGNFPDRFSARQFPNYSSELNVNALLLGDSALYLCASSFLDREAFFGQGTRLTVV.

This clone was recorded once. The chain recombines TRBV16 with TRBJ1-2, with a weak D call TRBD1 (5 bases). V was clipped by 6 bases and J by 6 bases, with 20 bases between them. The V gene's germline CDR1 is KGHSY and CDR2 FQNENV. The CDR3 length is 15 residues. Here the CDR3 reads CASSLTPGIENGYTF. The CDR3 DNA sequence: TGTGCCAGCAGTTTGACCCCAGGGATCGAGAATGGCTACACCTTC.

The V and J genes are TRBV6-5 and TRBJ2-1; D possibly corresponds to TRBD2 (5 bases). The CDR3 runs 14 residues. V was clipped by 3 bases and J by 6 bases, with 12 bases between them. Germline CDR1 is MNHEY and CDR2 is SVGAGI. CDR3 in amino acids: CASSYGRVANEQFF. The CDR3 nucleotides are TGTGCCAGCAGTTATGGGCGGGTAGCCAATGAGCAGTTCTTC.

The chain employs TRBV11-2 and TRBJ1-5; 7 bases are shared with TRBD1. This CDR3 has 11 amino acids. The germline gives CDR1 SGHAT, CDR2 FQNNGV. Losses at the gene ends were 5 bases for V and 11 bases for J; bases not matched to a gene: 3. The DNA for the CDR3 is TGTGCCAGCAGCCCAGGGGGGGCCCAGCATTTT. Translating it yields CASSPGGAQHF.

A remark on this clone: At one end, the junction sequence differs from germline, possibly due to a read error. The chain combines TRBV10-3 with TRBJ1-3, with D possibly matching TRBD1 (5 bases). The CDR3 length is 15 residues. Germline CDR1 and CDR2: ENHRY and SYGVKD. The CDR3 is CAISESGDSRNTIYF. DNA of the CDR3: TGTGCCATCAGTGAGTCGGGGGACTCTAGAAACACCATATATTTT.

J is TRBJ1-6 and V is TRBV6-6; D ambiguous. Germline loops: CDR1 MNHNY, CDR2 SVGAGI (reference sequence). Trimming pared 6 bases from V and 9 bases from J, leaving 9 bases between. The CDR3 sequence is 12 residues long. CDR3 coding DNA: TGTGCCAGCAGACCTCCCGGTTCACCCCTCCACTTT. As protein: CASRPPGSPLHF.

This sequence joins TRBV6-1 and TRBJ2-2, with D maybe TRBD1 (6 bases). The ends were cut back, 6 bases at V and 4 bases at J, with 12 bases in the middle. This CDR3 comprises 14 residues. Looked up from germline, CDR1 is MNHNS and CDR2 is SASEGT. Here the CDR3 DNA reads TGTGCCAGCAGCTCGACAGGTACCACCGGGGAGCTGTTTTTT. It is translated as CASSSTGTTGELFF.

The V and J genes are TRBV19 and TRBJ2-7; possibly TRBD1 for D (5 bases). The germline V gene encodes CDR1 LNHDA and CDR2 SQIVND (reference sequence). Trimming took off 3 bases at V and 0 bases at J, with 12 bases between the two ends. The CDR3 loop spans 15 amino acids. The CDR3 here is CASSMGSGFSYEQYF. For the CDR3, the DNA is TGTGCCAGTAGTATGGGGTCAGGGTTCTCCTACGAGCAGTACTTC.

The V and J genes are TRBV30 and TRBJ2-3; TRBD2 matches at 14 bases. The CDR3 is 15 amino acids. Germline trimming cut 6 bases from V and 6 bases from J; bases unmatched to any gene: 8. From germline, CDR1 is GTSNPN and CDR2 SVGIG (reference sequence). In DNA form, the CDR3 reads TGTGCCTGCACCAGACTAGCGGGGGGGCCCGATACGCAGTATTTT. Protein sequence: CACTRLAGGPDTQYF.

This chain connects TRBV10-3 to TRBJ1-1; D remains ambiguous. CDR3 size: 17 residues. Germline loops: CDR1 ENHRY, CDR2 SYGVKD. V was clipped by 0 bases and J by 2 bases, with 16 bases between them. This CDR3 reads CAISESATRQANTEAFF. The CDR3 DNA sequence: TGTGCCATCAGTGAGTCGGCCACACGTCAGGCCAACACTGAAGCTTTCTTT.